Below are 5 T cell receptor beta chains sequenced from a single sample in a study of Ad26.COV2.S vaccination and SARS-CoV-2 variants. Assay: immunoSEQ multiplex PCR; the TCRdb copy retains only in-frame clones and omits some. Among a few hundred thousand clones listed, about 89% were seen once. Stated treatment: around 19 received Ad26.COV2.S at low or high dose, single or two shots; roughly five received placebo; per-sample allocation not given. It was on day 63 after the first vaccine or placebo injection that samples were taken. The sequencing here drew on peripheral blood, taken in a trial of Ad26.COV2.S vaccine versus placebo. Source of these receptors: a person aged 18-65 years who received the Ad26.COV2.S COVID-19 vaccine or a placebo.

The table lists this clone with a count of one. The chain recombines TRBV28 with TRBJ1-1; 7 nucleotides align to TRBD1. Germline assignment: CDR1 MDHEN and CDR2 SYDVKM. The CDR3 consists of 11 residues. V trimming: 10 bases; J trimming: 3 bases; junction bases outside the gene matches: 2. The CDR3 spells CAIQGDTEAFF. CDR3 in DNA: TGTGCCATTCAGGGGGACACTGAAGCTTTCTTT. Supplemented by reference TRBV28 and TRBJ1-1, the full variable domain reads DVKVTQSSRYLVKRTGEKVFLECVQDMDHENMFWYRQDPGLGLRLIYFSYDVKMKEKGDIPEGYSVSREKKERFSLILESASTNQTSMYLCAIQGDTEAFFGQGTRLTVV.

V is TRBV6-2 or TRBV6-3 and J is TRBJ2-1; 8 nucleotides agree with TRBD2. Germline V gene sequence: CDR1 MNHEY, CDR2 SVGEGT. The CDR3 is 14 residues long. Losses at the gene ends were 6 bases for V and 6 bases for J; bases not matched to a gene: 7. In nucleotides, the CDR3 is TGTGCCAGCAGCTCGGGACTAGTTTTCAATGAGCAGTTCTTC. It encodes CASSSGLVFNEQFF.

The chain employs TRBV27 and TRBJ1-1; no clear D gene. The CDR3 is 13 amino acids. The V gene lost 3 bases and the J gene lost 6 bases, with 11 bases spanning the gap. Germline CDR1 reads MNHEY; CDR2 reads SMNVEV (reference sequence). The CDR3 protein is CASSFFRGAEAFF. DNA for the CDR3: TGTGCCAGCAGTTTTTTCCGGGGAGCTGAAGCTTTCTTT.

The chain recombines TRBV11-2 with TRBJ2-4, with 10 bases that match TRBD2. This CDR3 comprises 18 residues. Germline V gives CDR1 SGHAT, CDR2 FQNNGV. After removal of 1 base from V and 3 bases from J, the junction contained 9 bases not matched to a gene. CDR3 residues: CASSLVGFGLADKNIQYF. The CDR3 nucleotides are TGTGCCAGCAGCTTAGTAGGGTTCGGACTAGCGGACAAAAACATTCAGTACTTC.

The rearrangement joins TRBV10-3 to TRBJ2-2; D is possibly TRBD2 (6 bases). V lost 4 bases and J lost 3, with 12 bases in between. CDR1 is ENHRY and CDR2 is SYGVKD in the germline V gene. The CDR3 contains 15 residues. CDR3 nucleotides: TGTGCCATCAGTGGTACGGGACTGCACACCGGGGAGCTGTTTTTT. This encodes CAISGTGLHTGELFF.